This TCR beta chain comes out of a study of cytomegalovirus exposure and HLA in healthy donors. Whole-study findings and limits: TCR beta chains numbering more than 150 were designated cytomegalovirus-associated. There was a cluster of highly shared sequence variants that was likely a sequencing artifact. There were a few CMV-associated chains whose specificity for CMV antigens was confirmed in vitro.

On this clone: Its antigen is unknown.

This PCR relied on a set of 60 Vbeta primers and 13 Jbeta primers. Profiling relied on immunoSEQ multiplex PCR, and the TCRdb table lists in-frame clones only, not all of them. The data contain about 190,000 clones, roughly 83% of them seen just once; the ten biggest clones take up 0.2% to 0.3%. V lost 0 bases and J lost 8, with 11 bases in between. Germline V lookup: CDR1 GTSNPN, CDR2 SVGIG (reference sequence). The CDR3 runs 13 residues. The sequenced sample was PBMCs. The origin of this receptor is a boy between 5 and 17 years old in good health and CMV-seronegative. The rearrangement joins TRBV30 to TRBJ2-1; no clear D gene. CDR3 in DNA: TGTGCCTGGAGTGTCAGGAACTGGGATGAGCAGTTCTTC. Residues: CAWSVRNWDEQFF. Drawing the rest from reference TRBV30 and TRBJ2-1, the complete variable domain is SQTIHQWPATLVQPVGSPLSLECTVEGTSNPNLYWYRQAAGRGLQLLFYSVGIGQISSEVPQNLSASRPQDRQFILSSKKLLLSDSGFYLCAWSVRNWDEQFFGPGTRLTVL.